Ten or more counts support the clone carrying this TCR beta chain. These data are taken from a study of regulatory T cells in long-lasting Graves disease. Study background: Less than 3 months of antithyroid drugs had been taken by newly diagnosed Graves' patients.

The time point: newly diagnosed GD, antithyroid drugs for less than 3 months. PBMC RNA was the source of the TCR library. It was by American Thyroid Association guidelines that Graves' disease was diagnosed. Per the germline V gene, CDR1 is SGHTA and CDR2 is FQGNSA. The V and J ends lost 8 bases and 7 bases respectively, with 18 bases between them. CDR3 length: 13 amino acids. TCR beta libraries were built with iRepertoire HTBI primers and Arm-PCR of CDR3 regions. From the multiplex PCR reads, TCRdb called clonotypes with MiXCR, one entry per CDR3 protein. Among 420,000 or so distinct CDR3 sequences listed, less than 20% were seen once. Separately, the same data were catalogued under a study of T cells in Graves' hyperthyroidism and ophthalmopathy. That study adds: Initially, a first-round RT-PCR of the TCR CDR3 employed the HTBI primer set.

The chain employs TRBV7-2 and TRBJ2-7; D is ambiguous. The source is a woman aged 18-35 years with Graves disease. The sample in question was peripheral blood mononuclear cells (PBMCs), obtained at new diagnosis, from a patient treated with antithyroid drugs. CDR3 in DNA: TGTGCCAGCCCCTACGGACCCCCTTTGGAGCAGTACTTC. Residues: CASPYGPPLEQYF.